Shown below are 26 T cell receptor beta chains from a single sample sequenced in a study of technical replicates of blood from four donors. The protocol was immunoSEQ multiplex PCR, while the TCRdb copy is restricted to in-frame clones and leaves out a portion. The sample has about 91,000 clones; 92% are singletons. Sequencing was carried out using T cells isolated from PBMCs. The receptors originated from a human donor in good health.

The chain has TRBV6-5 and TRBJ1-5; D is unclear. CDR1 MNHEY and CDR2 SVGAGI come from the germline V gene. Trimming removed 5 bases at V and 0 bases at J, with 8 bases between. CDR3 size: 14 residues. CDR3 DNA: TGTGCCAGCAGTCCTGACTTTAGCAATCAGCCCCAGCATTTT. Amino acids: CASSPDFSNQPQHF.

The rearrangement links TRBV6-4 to TRBJ1-1; 8 bases align to TRBD1. Germline lookup yields CDR1 MRHNA and CDR2 SNTAGT. The ends lost 2 bases at V and 0 bases at J; junction bases unmatched: 5. The CDR3 sequence is 16 residues long. The CDR3 nucleotides are TGTGCCAGCAGTGACAATCCAGGGGGCATGAACACTGAAGCTTTCTTT. Translation: CASSDNPGGMNTEAFF.

The CDR3 reads CASSPTSAGNGQYF. The CDR3 DNA sequence: TGTGCCAGCAGTCCGACTAGCGCCGGGAACGGGCAGTACTTC. V gene TRBV27 combines with J gene TRBJ2-7; 8 positions match TRBD2. The CDR3 has 14 residues. J was trimmed by 9 bases and V by 5 bases; bases with no gene match: 12. Germline CDR1 MNHEY, CDR2 SMNVEV (reference sequence).

This clone was recorded once. J is TRBJ2-5 and V is TRBV7-9, with 7 bases matching TRBD1. The CDR3 loop spans 16 amino acids. V trimming: 5 bases; J trimming: 2 bases; junction bases outside the gene matches: 11. Germline V CDR1 and CDR2: SEHNR, FQNEAQ (reference sequence). The DNA of the CDR3 is TGTGCCAGCAGCCGACGACAGGGAAGTATGCAAGAGACCCAGTACTTC. It is translated as CASSRRQGSMQETQYF.

The rearrangement links TRBV14 to TRBJ1-6; the match to TRBD1 covers 8 bases. CDR1 is SGHDN, CDR2 FVKESK, per germline. Trimming removed 4 bases from V and 1 base from J; junction bases left unmatched: 3. The CDR3 runs 16 residues. The CDR3 loop is CASSLRTGSYNSPLHF. CDR3 nucleotides: TGTGCCAGCAGCCTTCGGACAGGGTCCTATAATTCACCCCTCCACTTT.

This clone is a singleton in its sample. The gene calls are TRBV28 and TRBJ1-2, with unresolved D. The germline V gene encodes CDR1 MDHEN and CDR2 SYDVKM. V gave up 5 bases and J gave up 4 bases, with 8 bases separating them. The CDR3 consists of 12 residues. The CDR3 spells CASSQDVYGYTF. The CDR3 nucleotides are TGTGCCAGCAGTCAGGATGTCTATGGCTACACCTTC.

J is TRBJ1-2 and V is TRBV19; D possibly corresponds to TRBD1 (6 bases). The CDR3 runs 16 residues. Germline V gene sequence: CDR1 LNHDA, CDR2 SQIVND (reference sequence). V was trimmed by 5 bases and J by 1 base, leaving 17 bases between them. The CDR3 nucleotides are TGTGCCAGTAGTGCGGACAGCACCAGGATTAACTATGGCTACACCTTC. It codes for CASSADSTRINYGYTF.

This clone was seen a single time. The gene calls are TRBV11-1 and TRBJ2-5; no clear D. The V end lost 2 bases, the J end lost 1 base, and 17 bases lay between the germline ends. Looked up from germline, CDR1 is SGHAT and CDR2 is FQDESV (reference sequence). This CDR3 is built from 17 residues. CDR3 coding DNA: TGTGCCAGCAGCTTAAGTCCTTACTTAAGGAGCCAAGAGACCCAGTACTTC. As protein: CASSLSPYLRSQETQYF.

The chain recombines TRBV7-9 with TRBJ2-1; TRBD2 matches 11 bases. The trim removed 4 bases at V and 4 bases at J, leaving 6 bases unmatched. CDR1 SEHNR and CDR2 FQNEAQ come from the germline V gene (reference sequence). This CDR3 has 16 amino acids. This chain's CDR3 is CASSSLAGAKYNEQFF. The CDR3 coding sequence is TGTGCCAGCAGCTCACTAGCGGGGGCCAAGTACAATGAGCAGTTCTTC.

The chain links TRBV7-2 to TRBJ1-1, with 7 bases that match TRBD1. Germline V gene lookup returns CDR1 SGHTA and CDR2 FQGNSA. The trim removed 5 bases at V and 8 bases at J, leaving 5 bases unmatched. This CDR3 is built from 12 residues. CDR3 DNA: TGTGCCAGCAGCCGATCCAGGGGGGAAGCTTTCTTT. Its translation: CASSRSRGEAFF.

V and J are TRBV19 and TRBJ2-3; 7 bases align to TRBD1. The CDR3 is 14 amino acids. V dropped 3 bases and J dropped 4; count of bases not matched to a gene: 4. The germline CDR1 and CDR2 sequences are LNHDA and SQIVND (reference sequence). In nucleotides, the CDR3 is TGTGCCAGTAGTATCTTGCAGGGGGCAGATACGCAGTATTTT. Translating gives CASSILQGADTQYF.

The chain couples TRBV7-2 to TRBJ2-7, with no clear D. Germline V lookup: CDR1 SGHTA, CDR2 FQGNSA. Trimming left V 2 bases short and J 5 bases short, with 7 bases between. There are 12 residues in the CDR3. The CDR3 region is CASSLIQNEQYF. The DNA of the CDR3 is TGTGCCAGCAGCTTAATCCAGAACGAGCAGTACTTC.

The V gene is TRBV5-1, the J gene TRBJ1-1, with TRBD1 matching over 7 bases. The junction had 4 bases not matched to a gene; V was cut back by 3 bases and J by 5 bases. CDR1 SGHRS and CDR2 YFSETQ come from the germline V gene. The CDR3 extends over 13 amino acids. CDR3 sequence reads: CASSWEQGTEAFF. CDR3 coding DNA: TGCGCCAGCAGCTGGGAACAGGGGACTGAAGCTTTCTTT.

The CDR3 reads CASSHAGSWEQYF. The CDR3 nucleotides read TGTGCCAGCAGCCACGCGGGTTCGTGGGAGCAGTACTTC. The rearrangement uses TRBV14 and TRBJ2-7, with a tentative D call TRBD2 (5 bases). The V gene lost 3 bases and the J gene lost 7 bases, with 13 bases spanning the gap. Germline V gene data show CDR1 as SGHDN and CDR2 as FVKESK. The CDR3 loop spans 13 amino acids.

This clone was counted once. This chain joins TRBV11-2 and TRBJ2-7, with D tentatively TRBD2 (6 bases). Between the trimmed V and J ends, which lost 4 bases and 5 bases, there was a span of 18 bases. CDR3 length: 15 amino acids. The germline gives CDR1 SGHAT, CDR2 FQNNGV. This CDR3 is CASSSLTSQTHEQYF. The DNA of the CDR3 is TGTGCCAGCAGCTCCCTGACTAGTCAGACCCACGAGCAGTACTTC.

This clone showed up just once. This rearrangement joins TRBV9 to TRBJ2-3, with D possibly matching TRBD2 (6 bases). Germline V gives CDR1 SGDLS, CDR2 YYNGEE. V was clipped by 4 bases and J by 1 base, with 22 bases between them. The CDR3 contains 18 residues. In DNA, the CDR3 is TGTGCCAGCAGCACCAACCCCGGGGTGGGGGGTCGCACAGATACGCAGTATTTT. Its translation: CASSTNPGVGGRTDTQYF. The full variable domain, its missing parts supplied by reference TRBV9 and TRBJ2-3, is DSGVTQTPKHLITATGQRVTLRCSPRSGDLSVYWYQQSLDQGLQFLIQYYNGEERAKGNILERFSAQQFPDLHSELNLSSLELGDSALYFCASSTNPGVGGRTDTQYFGPGTRLTVL.

CDR3 sequence: CASRQQDEKLFF. DNA of the CDR3: TGTGCCAGCAGACAACAGGATGAAAAACTGTTTTTT. This chain connects TRBV6-5 to TRBJ1-4, with D maybe TRBD1 (5 bases). Looked up from germline, CDR1 is MNHEY and CDR2 is SVGAGI. The CDR3 runs 12 residues. The V and J ends lost 6 bases and 6 bases respectively, with 8 bases between them.

The chain has TRBV27 and TRBJ1-1; D unclear. The V gene's germline CDR1 is MNHEY and CDR2 SMNVEV (reference sequence). The CDR3 runs to 17 residues. V lost 5 bases and J 0 bases, leaving 19 bases between the germline ends. The DNA of the CDR3 is TGTGCCAGCAGTCTCCGGGGAGGCCTTCTTGTGAACACTGAAGCTTTCTTT. Its protein product is CASSLRGGLLVNTEAFF.

The V and J genes are TRBV5-4 and TRBJ2-2, with 8 bases fitting TRBD2. J lost 4 bases, V lost 3 bases, and 5 bases had no gene match. The CDR3 sequence is 15 residues long. CDR1 SGHNT and CDR2 YYREEE come from the germline V gene (reference sequence). CDR3 in DNA: TGTGCCAGCAGCTCAGCGGGGGTTCGCACCGGGGAGCTGTTTTTT. Protein sequence: CASSSAGVRTGELFF.

This chain joins TRBV27 and TRBJ1-5; the match to TRBD1 covers 7 bases. CDR1 is MNHEY, CDR2 SMNVEV, per germline (reference sequence). The ends lost 8 bases at V and 4 bases at J; junction bases unmatched: 5. The CDR3 has 13 amino acids. CDR3 nucleotide sequence: TGTGCCAGCCACCTACAGGGGAATCAGCCCCAGCATTTT. Translating gives CASHLQGNQPQHF.

This clone has more than one count but fewer than ten. The chain is built from TRBV28 and TRBJ1-2; D might be TRBD1 (5 bases). V was trimmed by 5 bases and J by 4 bases, leaving 11 bases between them. CDR1 is MDHEN and CDR2 is SYDVKM in the germline V gene. The length of the CDR3 is 13 residues. Here the CDR3 DNA reads TGTGCCAGCAGTCAATGGGGCCTCTATGGCTACACCTTC. It is translated as CASSQWGLYGYTF.

The rearrangement uses TRBV2 and TRBJ2-7; no reliable D call. Germline CDR1 reads SNHLY; CDR2 reads FYNNEI. The CDR3 runs to 14 residues. Between the trimmed V and J ends, which lost 9 bases and 0 bases, there was a span of 15 bases. DNA of the CDR3: TGTGCCAGGCAGACACATCTGAGCTCCTACGAGCAGTACTTC. Translated, it gives CARQTHLSSYEQYF.

This clone was detected only once. This chain uses TRBV12-5 with TRBJ2-3, with 8 nucleotides matching TRBD2. Germline CDR1 and CDR2: LGHNT and FRNRAP. The V segment lost 1 base and the J segment 0 bases; nucleotides outside the gene matches: 6. This CDR3 comprises 17 residues. The CDR3 reads CASGLAQTSVSTDTQYF. The CDR3, as DNA: TGTGCTAGTGGTTTGGCCCAGACTAGCGTAAGCACAGATACGCAGTATTTT. Full variable domain (missing parts from reference TRBV12-5 and TRBJ2-3): DARVTQTPRHKVTEMGQEVTMRCQPILGHNTVFWYRQTMMQGLELLAYFRNRAPLDDSGMPKDRFSAEMPDATLATLKIQPSEPRDSAVYFCASGLAQTSVSTDTQYFGPGTRLTVL.

This chain joins TRBV11-2 and TRBJ1-5; no reliable D call. CDR1 is SGHAT and CDR2 is FQNNGV in the germline V gene. The CDR3 sequence is 14 residues long. The V end lost 1 base, the J end lost 5 bases, and 9 bases lay between the germline ends. The CDR3 nucleotides are TGTGCCAGCAGCTTAGGACACCAGGATCAGCCCCAGCATTTT. Translation: CASSLGHQDQPQHF.

The chain employs TRBV27 and TRBJ2-1; maybe TRBD1 (5 bases). CDR3 length equals 16 residues. The V gene's germline CDR1 is MNHEY and CDR2 SMNVEV (reference sequence). The V end was cut by 0 bases, the J end by 3 bases, with 12 bases between. CDR3 protein: CASSLSTDRFYNEQFF. The CDR3 DNA follows: TGTGCCAGCAGTTTATCCACCGACAGATTCTACAATGAGCAGTTCTTC.

The chain has TRBV21-1 and TRBJ2-1; no DNA check was done on the table's D call, TRBD1. TRBV21-1 is a listed pseudogene. The CDR3 runs to 16 residues. CDR3 in amino acids: CASSARRQGYYNEQFF. CDR3 bases: TGTGCCAGCAGCGCCCGCAGACAGGGCTACTACAATGAGCAGTTCTTC.